This TCR beta chain was captured by sequencing in a study of molecular identifiers for immune sequencing clone quantification. About the research overall: Replicate experiments took RNA from roughly 18,000 or 92,000 naive CD8 cells, divided it five ways and sequenced four.

TCRdb analysed the PCR reads with MiXCR anew, one entry per CDR3 protein. The sample yields hundreds of thousands of distinct CDR3 sequences, nearly 20% seen once. Regarding the study as a whole: Reports indicate spiked Jurkat TCR RNA from one cell could be found among roughly 980,000 naive cells. With a barcode shared among identical TCR molecules, highly expanded clone sizes could be underestimated. Clones above 20 RNA copies contained over 99% of effector molecules and under 1% of naive molecules.

This clonotype was counted at least ten times. The antigen remains unidentified. V was clipped by 2 bases and J by 0 bases, with 10 bases between them. The CDR3 is made up of 16 amino acids. Germline lookup yields CDR1 MNHNY and CDR2 SVGAGI (reference sequence). The TCR originated in a human donor in good health. Some libraries in this study had Jurkat cell RNA spiked in. Source material: naive CD8+ T cells from blood, with Jurkat cell RNA spiked in. Subset given: FACS-sorted CD8+CD4-CCR7+CD45RA+ naive T cells. The rearrangement uses TRBV6-6 and TRBJ1-4; no clear D gene. This CDR3 reads CASSYLAAATNEKLFF. The DNA for the CDR3 is TGTGCCAGCAGTTACCTGGCAGCCGCAACTAATGAAAAACTGTTTTTT.